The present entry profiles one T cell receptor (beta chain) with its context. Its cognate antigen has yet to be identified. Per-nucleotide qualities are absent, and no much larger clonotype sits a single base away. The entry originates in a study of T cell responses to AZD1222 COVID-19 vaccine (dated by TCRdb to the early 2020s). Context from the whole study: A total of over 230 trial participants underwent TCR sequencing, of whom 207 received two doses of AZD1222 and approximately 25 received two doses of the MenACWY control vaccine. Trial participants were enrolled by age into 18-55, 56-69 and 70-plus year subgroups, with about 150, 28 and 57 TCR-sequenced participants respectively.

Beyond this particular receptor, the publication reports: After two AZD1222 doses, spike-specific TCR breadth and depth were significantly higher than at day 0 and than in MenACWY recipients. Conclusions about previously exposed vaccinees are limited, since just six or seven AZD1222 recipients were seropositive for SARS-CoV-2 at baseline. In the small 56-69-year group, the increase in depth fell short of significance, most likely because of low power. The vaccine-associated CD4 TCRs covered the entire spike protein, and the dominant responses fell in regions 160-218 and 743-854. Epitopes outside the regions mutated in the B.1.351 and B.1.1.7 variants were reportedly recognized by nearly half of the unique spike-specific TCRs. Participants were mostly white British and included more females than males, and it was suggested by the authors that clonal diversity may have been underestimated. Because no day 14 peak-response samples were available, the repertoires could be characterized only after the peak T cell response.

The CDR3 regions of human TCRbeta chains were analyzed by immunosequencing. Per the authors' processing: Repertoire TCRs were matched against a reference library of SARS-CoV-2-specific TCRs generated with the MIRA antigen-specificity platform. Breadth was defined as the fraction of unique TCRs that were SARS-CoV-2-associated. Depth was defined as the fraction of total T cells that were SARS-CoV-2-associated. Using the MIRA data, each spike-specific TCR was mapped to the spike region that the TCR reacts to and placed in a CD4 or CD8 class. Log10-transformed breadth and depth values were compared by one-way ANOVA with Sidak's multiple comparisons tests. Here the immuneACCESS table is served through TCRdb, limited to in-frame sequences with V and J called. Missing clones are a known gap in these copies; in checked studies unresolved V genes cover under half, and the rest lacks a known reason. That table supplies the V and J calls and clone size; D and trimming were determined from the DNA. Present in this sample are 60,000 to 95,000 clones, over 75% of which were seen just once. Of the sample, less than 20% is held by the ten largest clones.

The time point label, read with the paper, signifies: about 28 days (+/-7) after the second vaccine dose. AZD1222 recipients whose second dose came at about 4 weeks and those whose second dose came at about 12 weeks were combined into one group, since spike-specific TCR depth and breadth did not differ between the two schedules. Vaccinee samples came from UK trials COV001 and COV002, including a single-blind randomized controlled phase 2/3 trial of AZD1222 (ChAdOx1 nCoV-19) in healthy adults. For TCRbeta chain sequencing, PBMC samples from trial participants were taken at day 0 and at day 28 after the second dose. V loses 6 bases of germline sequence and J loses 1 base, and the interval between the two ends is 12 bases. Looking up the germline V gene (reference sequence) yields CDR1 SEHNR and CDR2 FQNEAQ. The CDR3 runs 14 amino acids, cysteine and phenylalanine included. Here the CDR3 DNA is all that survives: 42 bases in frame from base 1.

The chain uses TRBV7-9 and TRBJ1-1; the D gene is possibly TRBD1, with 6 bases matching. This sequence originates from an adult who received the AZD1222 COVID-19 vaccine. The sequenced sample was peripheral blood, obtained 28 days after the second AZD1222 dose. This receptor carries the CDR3 CASRAGTPNTEAFF. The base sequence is TGTGCCAGCAGAGCCGGGACACCGAACACTGAAGCTTTCTTT.